The 7 T cell receptor beta chains below come from one sample, sequenced in a study of cytomegalovirus exposure and HLA in healthy donors. The data were produced by immunoSEQ multiplex PCR, yet TCRdb's version contains in-frame clones alone and is incomplete. Seen here are 150,000 to 200,000 clones, approximately 81% observed once, and the top ten hold about 10%. The specimen was PBMCs. These receptors all come from a young man in good health and CMV-seropositive.

V gene TRBV7-9 combines with J gene TRBJ1-1; D might be TRBD1 (6 bases). This CDR3 region has 13 residues. V dropped 7 bases and J dropped 9 bases, with 18 bases sitting between them. Germline V CDR1 and CDR2: SEHNR, FQNEAQ (reference sequence). The CDR3 DNA reads TGTGCCAGCACCCTCGGCAGGGGAGGGAAAGCTTTCTTT. It codes for CASTLGRGGKAFF.

The chain has TRBV6-6 and TRBJ2-1, with D perhaps TRBD2 (5 bases). This CDR3 has 16 residues. V lost 1 base to trimming and J lost 0 bases, with 10 bases between them. Germline values: CDR1 MNHNY, CDR2 SVGAGI (reference sequence). The CDR3 loop reads CASSYWTAGSYNEQFF. The CDR3 DNA is TGTGCCAGCAGTTACTGGACTGCCGGCTCCTACAATGAGCAGTTCTTC.

V usage is TRBV19 and J usage is TRBJ2-3; 7 positions match TRBD1. Germline-derived CDR1 and CDR2 are LNHDA and SQIVND (reference sequence). The CDR3 extends over 17 amino acids. The V and J ends lost 3 bases and 4 bases, in that order; junction bases with no gene match: 13. CDR3 bases: TGTGCCAGTAGTATCGCAACCGGGACAGCGAGGGCAGATACGCAGTATTTT. It translates to CASSIATGTARADTQYF.

V is TRBV30 and J is TRBJ1-4; D remains ambiguous. The CDR3 loop spans 13 amino acids. Germline CDR1 and CDR2: GTSNPN and SVGIG (reference sequence). The V end lost 2 bases, the J end lost 7 bases, and 11 bases lay between the germline ends. This CDR3 is CAWSPQAVEKLFF. CDR3 nucleotide sequence: TGTGCCTGGAGTCCCCAGGCTGTTGAAAAACTGTTTTTT.

The chain employs TRBV6-5 and TRBJ2-1; D gene ambiguous. Germline CDR1 MNHEY, CDR2 SVGAGI. V lost 4 bases and J 0 bases, leaving 10 bases between the germline ends. This CDR3 is built from 15 residues. CDR3 region: CASSFGLGSYNEQFF. Here the CDR3 DNA reads TGTGCCAGCAGTTTCGGGTTGGGCTCCTACAATGAGCAGTTCTTC.

In the case of this clone: This may be a read error, as it is one base from a much larger clone. Within the sample, other DNA sequences also encode this same CDR3. The chain has TRBV6-5 and TRBJ1-5; D perhaps matches TRBD1 (6 bases). Germline assignment: CDR1 MNHEY and CDR2 SVGAGI. The CDR3 contains 15 residues. V shed 5 bases and J shed 0 bases, with 11 bases lying between them. The CDR3 coding sequence is TGTGCCAGCAGTGTATCAGGGGATAGCAATCAGCCCCAGCATTTT. Amino acid sequence: CASSVSGDSNQPQHF.

The chain employs TRBV7-3 and TRBJ2-1, with 8 bases identical to TRBD2. Germline assignment: CDR1 SGHTA and CDR2 FQGTGA. The CDR3 is 15 amino acids. The ends lost 4 bases at V and 8 bases at J; junction bases unmatched: 10. CDR3 in amino acids: CASSSQAGESDEQFF. The CDR3 nucleotides are TGTGCCAGCAGCTCCCAAGCGGGAGAGTCGGATGAGCAGTTCTTC.